Below are 25 T cell receptor beta chains sequenced from a single sample in a study of blood T cells in healthy people across ages. A second PCR, run for roughly 7 to 12 cycles, used a sample-barcoded 5' primer plus a J-beta primer mix. One entry per CDR3 protein results from TCRdb running MiXCR on the 5' RACE reads. The table includes about 400,000 distinct CDR3 sequences, 52% detected once. Sequences were obtained from blood. Every receptor here comes from a man aged 55-75 years in good health.

CDR3 sequence (DNA): TGCGCCAGCAGCCAAAGAGTACAGGCGATCTCTGGGGCCAACGTCCTGACTTTC. Amino acid sequence: CASSQRVQAISGANVLTF. This rearrangement joins TRBV4-3 to TRBJ2-6, with D perhaps TRBD1 (5 bases). Germline V lookup: CDR1 LGHNA, CDR2 YSLEER. The CDR3 sequence is 18 residues long. Trimming shortened V by 2 bases and J by 0 bases, and 14 bases separated the two germline ends.

The rearrangement joins TRBV6-5 to TRBJ2-5; 11 bases are a match to TRBD2. J lost 5 bases, V lost 6 bases, and 8 bases had no gene match. The CDR3 sequence is 15 residues long. Germline CDR1 reads MNHEY; CDR2 reads SVGAGI. CDR3 in amino acids: CASRTVAGGRETQYF. As DNA, the CDR3 is TGTGCCAGCAGGACCGTAGCGGGAGGGCGGGAGACCCAGTACTTC.

The J gene is TRBJ1-2, the V gene TRBV7-9; D might be TRBD1 (6 bases). V lost 0 bases and J 4 bases, leaving 12 bases between the germline ends. This CDR3 contains 15 residues. Germline lookup yields CDR1 SEHNR and CDR2 FQNEAQ (reference sequence). The CDR3 is CASSLAGARGYGYTF. The CDR3 bases are TGTGCCAGCAGCTTAGCGGGGGCCAGGGGCTATGGCTACACCTTC.

The chain employs TRBV29-1 and TRBJ2-3, with unresolved D. Germline V CDR1 and CDR2: SQVTM, ANQGSEA. The CDR3 contains 12 residues. Trimming removed 2 bases at V and 5 bases at J, with 8 bases between. The CDR3 nucleotides are TGCAGCGTTGAAATTCGAAGAGATACGCAGTATTTT. Its protein is CSVEIRRDTQYF.

This clonotype was counted a few times. The chain employs TRBV7-8 and TRBJ2-5; TRBD2 matches 8 bases. Trimming removed 6 bases from V and 7 bases from J; junction bases left unmatched: 10. Germline V lookup: CDR1 SGHVS, CDR2 FQNEAQ. The CDR3 is made up of 14 amino acids. DNA for the CDR3: TGTGCCAGCAGGCTTCGGGGGGGCGTGCCGACCCAGTACTTC. Amino acids: CASRLRGGVPTQYF. Based on the CDR3 plus reference TRBV7-8 and TRBJ2-5, the full variable domain is GAGVSQSPRYKVAKRGQDVALRCDPISGHVSLFWYQQALGQGPEFLTYFQNEAQLDKSGLPSDRFFAERPEGSVSTLKIQRTQQEDSAVYLCASRLRGGVPTQYFGPGTRLLVL.

About this clonotype: An end of the junction differs from the germline gene, which may be a read error. V gene TRBV2 combines with J gene TRBJ2-1; D possibly matches TRBD1 or TRBD2 (5 bases each). Looked up from germline, CDR1 is SNHLY and CDR2 is FYNNEI. The CDR3 loop spans 13 amino acids. The CDR3 DNA reads TGTGCCAGCAGGGACGACAGCGGCCGCGAGCGGTTCTTC. Translated: CASRDDSGRERFF.

The table lists this clonotype with a count of one. V and J are TRBV7-2 and TRBJ1-6, with a weak D call TRBD1 (5 bases). This CDR3 is 16 amino acids long. Per the germline V gene, CDR1 is SGHTA and CDR2 is FQGNSA. V lost 2 bases, J lost 7 bases, and 15 bases lay in between. CDR3: CASSLFAGPTNSPLHF. CDR3 bases: TGTGCCAGCAGCTTATTTGCAGGGCCTACGAATTCACCCCTCCACTTT. Supplemented by reference TRBV7-2 and TRBJ1-6, the full variable domain reads GAGVSQSPSNKVTEKGKDVELRCDPISGHTALYWYRQSLGQGLEFLIYFQGNSAPDKSGLPSDRFSAERTGGSVSTLTIQRTQQEDSAVYLCASSLFAGPTNSPLHFGNGTRLTVT.

The rearrangement links TRBV11-2 to TRBJ1-2; perhaps TRBD1 as D (5 bases). Per germline, CDR1 SGHAT and CDR2 FQNNGV. The CDR3 runs 12 residues. Trimming left V 6 bases short and J 8 bases short, with 13 bases between. The CDR3 nucleotides are TGTGCCAGCAGTAATGTCAGGGACGGCTACACCTTC. Residues: CASSNVRDGYTF.

Turning to this clonotype: An end of the junction does not agree with germline; a read error may underlie this. This chain links TRBV20-1 with TRBJ2-2, with D perhaps TRBD2 (5 bases). Germline-derived CDR1 and CDR2 are DFQATT and SNEGSKA (reference sequence). The CDR3 totals 15 residues. The CDR3 DNA reads TGCAGTGCTGAAATTGCTAGCCCTAACACCGAGGAGCTGTTTTTT. Its protein is CSAEIASPNTEELFF.

V and J are TRBV10-3 and TRBJ2-3, with no clear D. Germline assignment: CDR1 ENHRY and CDR2 SYGVKD. This CDR3 region has 15 residues. Deletions cut 2 bases from V and 0 bases from J, with 9 bases between. In DNA, the CDR3 is TGTGCCATCAGTGAGGAGGTGACTAGCACAGATACGCAGTATTTT. It codes for CAISEEVTSTDTQYF.

V is TRBV20-1 and J is TRBJ1-2; D possibly corresponds to TRBD1 (6 bases). The ends were cut back, 2 bases at V and 4 bases at J, with 20 bases in the middle. Germline V gene lookup returns CDR1 DFQATT and CDR2 SNEGSKA (reference sequence). There are 16 residues in the CDR3. DNA for the CDR3: TGCAGTGCTAGATCTCGGGGGCGAGGGCTCGCCTATGGCTACACCTTC. Translation: CSARSRGRGLAYGYTF.

V usage is TRBV7-2 and J usage is TRBJ2-5; D gene unclear. CDR1 is SGHTA, CDR2 FQGNSA, per germline. This CDR3 comprises 14 residues. Trimming stripped 0 bases from V and 9 bases from J, with 14 bases between. The CDR3 DNA is TGTGCCAGCAGCTTAGCGCGAATGAATGGGGCCCAGTACTTC. As protein: CASSLARMNGAQYF.

The V call is TRBV5-1, the J call TRBJ2-3; D unresolved. The CDR3 covers 15 residues. Trimming stripped 0 bases from V and 0 bases from J, with 8 bases between. The germline V gene encodes CDR1 SGHRS and CDR2 YFSETQ. The CDR3 DNA sequence: TGCGCCAGCAGCTTGGAGGTGGTTAGCACAGATACGCAGTATTTT. Protein sequence: CASSLEVVSTDTQYF.

As regards this clonotype: A read error is likely, as this CDR3 ends without the conserved phenylalanine or tryptophan. This chain links TRBV12-3 or TRBV12-4 with TRBJ2-3; 8 positions agree with TRBD2. CDR3 length: 17 amino acids. J was trimmed by 11 bases and V by 5 bases; bases with no gene match: 21. The CDR3 DNA reads TGTGCCAGCAGTCGCACCGGGACTAGAGGGAGTGGAGATGTGCAGTATTCT. Its translation is CASSRTGTRGSGDVQYS.

There are a few counts of this clonotype. The chain combines TRBV29-1 with TRBJ2-3; 10 bases map to TRBD1. Per the germline V gene, CDR1 is SQVTM and CDR2 is ANQGSEA. The CDR3 is 15 amino acids. V gave up 1 base and J gave up 7 bases; unmatched junction bases: 8. The CDR3 protein is CSVEGDRGGLYTQYF. Written as DNA, the CDR3 is TGCAGCGTTGAAGGGGACAGGGGAGGCTTATATACGCAGTATTTT.

The genes are TRBV5-1 and TRBJ2-7; 9 bases are a match to TRBD2. V shed 3 bases and J 9 bases; nucleotides not matched to a gene: 13. CDR1 is SGHRS, CDR2 YFSETQ, per germline. This CDR3 has 15 residues. CDR3 sequence reads: CASSWLTGTSSGQYF. The DNA of the CDR3 is TGCGCCAGCAGCTGGTTAACCGGGACTAGCAGTGGGCAGTACTTC.

The rearrangement links TRBV29-1 to TRBJ2-1; the D gene is possibly TRBD2 (5 bases). TRBJ2-7 matches the DNA end more closely, so the J call is doubtful. From germline, CDR1 is SQVTM and CDR2 ANQGSEA. This CDR3 contains 13 residues. CDR3 residues: CSVVPSFGNEQYF. The CDR3 DNA reads TGCAGCGTTGTCCCTAGCTTTGGCAATGAGCAGTACTTC.

This clonotype showed up just once. This chain uses TRBV20-1 with TRBJ2-1; D not resolved. CDR1 and CDR2 (germline): DFQATT, SNEGSKA (reference sequence). CDR3 length: 8 residues. As DNA, the CDR3 is TGCGGGCAGAATGAGCAGTTCTTC. It translates to CGQNEQFF.

The J gene is TRBJ2-1, the V gene TRBV20-1; 7 nucleotides line up with TRBD2. The DNA end is a closer match to TRBJ2-7, so the J assignment may be wrong. There are 14 residues in the CDR3. Germline-derived CDR1 and CDR2 are DFQATT and SNEGSKA (reference sequence). CDR3 amino acids: CSARYLAANNEQYF. CDR3 DNA sequence: TGCAGTGCTAGGTACCTAGCGGCGAACAATGAGCAGTACTTC.

The chain is built from TRBV2 and TRBJ2-3, with TRBD1 matching over 7 bases. V lost 7 bases to trimming and J lost 4 bases; unmatched junction nucleotides: 5. The CDR3 sequence is 13 residues long. The germline CDR1 and CDR2 sequences are SNHLY and FYNNEI. CDR3 residues: CASTDRVADTQYF. CDR3 sequence (DNA): TGTGCCAGCACTGACAGGGTGGCAGATACGCAGTATTTT.

The chain recombines TRBV29-1 with TRBJ2-7, with 10 bases matching TRBD1. Germline lookup yields CDR1 SQVTM and CDR2 ANQGSEA. The junction had 12 bases not matched to a gene; V was cut back by 7 bases and J by 6 bases. CDR3 length: 14 amino acids. The CDR3 protein is CSAAEGQGSSEQYF. DNA of the CDR3: TGCAGCGCCGCGGAGGGACAGGGGTCGAGCGAGCAGTACTTC.

The chain has TRBV5-1 and TRBJ1-1, with D possibly matching TRBD1 (6 bases). The CDR3 runs 15 residues. CDR1 and CDR2 (germline): SGHRS, YFSETQ. V shed 5 bases and J shed 2 bases, with 16 bases lying between them. The CDR3 loop is CASRRTGTQNTEAFF. Written as DNA, the CDR3 is TGCGCCAGCAGACGTACAGGGACCCAAAACACTGAAGCTTTCTTT.

V and J are TRBV2 and TRBJ2-3; D remains ambiguous. The germline CDR1 and CDR2 sequences are SNHLY and FYNNEI. The length of the CDR3 is 13 residues. Trimming left V 4 bases short and J 3 bases short, with 8 bases between. The CDR3 loop reads CASSARDTDTQYF. In DNA, the CDR3 is TGTGCCAGCAGTGCCCGAGATACAGATACGCAGTATTTT.

Regarding this clonotype: One end of the junction does not line up with germline, which may come from a read error. J is TRBJ1-6 and V is TRBV3-1; D gene unclear. Germline V CDR1 and CDR2: LGHDT, YNNKEL (reference sequence). The CDR3 is 14 residues long. CDR3 residues: CASSQGLSDSPHHF. The CDR3 DNA reads as TGTGCCAGCAGCCAAGGGCTCAGTGATTCACCCCACCACTTT.

The J gene is TRBJ2-3, the V gene TRBV7-9, with D hard to call. Trimming took off 1 base at V and 2 bases at J, with 7 bases between the two ends. The CDR3 runs to 14 residues. The germline V gene has CDR1 SEHNR and CDR2 FQNEAQ (reference sequence). The DNA for the CDR3 is TGTGCCAGCAGCTTAGTGTCGAACACAGATACGCAGTATTTT. Encoded protein: CASSLVSNTDTQYF.